The 19 T cell receptor beta chains listed next were all sequenced from one sample in a study of cytomegalovirus exposure and HLA in healthy donors. PCR primers comprised 60 Vbeta and 13 Jbeta primers. Produced via immunoSEQ multiplex PCR; TCRdb's table is partial and in-frame only. The table lists about 50,000 clones, with 12% in the top ten. The sample comprised PBMCs. The receptors originated from a woman aged 60-75 years in good health and CMV-seropositive.

This rearrangement joins TRBV4-1 to TRBJ1-1, with D unresolved. The CDR3 spans 15 residues. In germline, CDR1 is MGHRA, CDR2 YSYEKL. Trimming stripped 1 base from V and 1 base from J, with 10 bases between. The CDR3 protein is CASSQGKNTNTEAFF. The CDR3 coding sequence is TGCGCCAGCAGCCAAGGCAAAAACACGAACACTGAAGCTTTCTTT.

The V gene is TRBV4-1, the J gene TRBJ2-7; possibly TRBD1 for D (6 bases). Germline CDR1 and CDR2: MGHRA and YSYEKL. This CDR3 is built from 15 residues. Trimming took 4 bases from V and 2 from J, leaving 15 bases between them. CDR3 DNA sequence: TGCGCCAGCAGCCTTGGGACACAGAGCGCCTACGAGCAGTACTTC. It specifies CASSLGTQSAYEQYF.

The V and J genes are TRBV19 and TRBJ2-1; no firm D call. Germline V CDR1 and CDR2: LNHDA, SQIVND (reference sequence). The CDR3 consists of 16 residues. V was pared by 0 bases and J by 2 bases, with 11 bases between. The CDR3 region is CASSIERVDTYNEQFF. The CDR3 bases are TGTGCCAGTAGTATAGAGAGAGTAGATACCTACAATGAGCAGTTCTTC.

This sequence joins TRBV21-1 and TRBJ2-7; no DNA check was done on the table's D call, TRBD1. TRBV21-1 is tagged as a pseudogene. The CDR3 totals 14 residues. Written as DNA, the CDR3 is TGTGCCAGCAGCAGCTTCGGGACAGTGTACGAGCAGTACTTC. Translation: CASSSFGTVYEQYF.

The V call is TRBV28, the J call TRBJ1-1, with 9 bases identical to TRBD1. Germline V lookup: CDR1 MDHEN, CDR2 SYDVKM. The CDR3 covers 13 residues. After removal of 3 bases from V and 8 bases from J, the junction contained 4 bases not matched to a gene. The DNA for the CDR3 is TGTGCCAGCAGTTTGGTCGACAGGGGGGAAGCTTTCTTT. This gives the protein CASSLVDRGEAFF.

This chain connects TRBV5-1 to TRBJ1-2; the D gene is possibly TRBD1 (6 bases). Trimming pared 5 bases from V and 1 base from J, leaving 12 bases between. This CDR3 has 14 amino acids. Germline-derived CDR1 and CDR2 are SGHRS and YFSETQ. CDR3 residues: CASRLGTSNYGYTF. The CDR3 nucleotides read TGCGCCAGCAGGCTTGGGACAAGTAACTATGGCTACACCTTC.

The chain links TRBV11-3 to TRBJ2-7, with a weak D call TRBD1 (6 bases). Trimming stripped 5 bases from V and 3 bases from J, with 17 bases between. Germline values: CDR1 SGHNT, CDR2 YENEEA. The CDR3 has 15 residues. Here the CDR3 reads CASSPDGQPLYEQYF. The CDR3 DNA follows: TGTGCCAGCAGCCCAGACGGACAGCCACTCTACGAGCAGTACTTC.

This rearrangement joins TRBV4-1 to TRBJ2-7, with 7 bases that match TRBD2. V shed 4 bases and J 2 bases; nucleotides not matched to a gene: 8. The CDR3 totals 15 residues. Germline CDR1 MGHRA, CDR2 YSYEKL. CDR3 DNA: TGCGCCAGCAGCCTACAGCGGGACGGCGCCTACGAGCAGTACTTC. This encodes CASSLQRDGAYEQYF.

V gene TRBV6-1 combines with J gene TRBJ2-6; TRBD2 is a possible D gene (6 bases). The CDR3 covers 15 residues. V was cut by 6 bases and J by 1 base, with 10 bases left in between. CDR1 is MNHNS and CDR2 is SASEGT in the germline V gene. This CDR3 reads CASSGRGSGANVLTF. DNA for the CDR3: TGTGCCAGCAGCGGGCGGGGATCTGGGGCCAACGTCCTGACTTTC.

The chain uses TRBV19 and TRBJ2-1; D remains ambiguous. Per germline, CDR1 LNHDA and CDR2 SQIVND (reference sequence). The CDR3 consists of 11 residues. Trimming left V 7 bases short and J 5 bases short, with 6 bases between. The CDR3 spells CASTVNNEQFF. The CDR3 coding sequence is TGTGCCAGTACGGTCAACAATGAGCAGTTCTTC. Combining the CDR3 with reference TRBV19 and TRBJ2-1 gives the whole variable domain DGGITQSPKYLFRKEGQNVTLSCEQNLNHDAMYWYRQDPGQGLRLIYYSQIVNDFQKGDIAEGYSVSREKKESFPLTVTSAQKNPTAFYLCASTVNNEQFFGPGTRLTVL.

The chain links TRBV7-8 to TRBJ1-2; 7 positions match TRBD1. The CDR3 runs 15 residues. V lost 5 bases and J lost 8; bases outside the gene matches: 14. The germline gives CDR1 SGHVS, CDR2 FQNEAQ. DNA for the CDR3: TGTGCCAGCAGCCCAACGGACAGGCTAGCCTACGGCTACACCTTC. Translation gives CASSPTDRLAYGYTF.

The J gene is TRBJ2-3, the V gene TRBV2, with D tentatively TRBD2 (6 bases). The CDR3 loop spans 17 amino acids. Per the germline V gene, CDR1 is SNHLY and CDR2 is FYNNEI. V dropped 6 bases and J dropped 4 bases, with 23 bases sitting between them. CDR3 coding DNA: TGTGCCAGCAGGAAAGACCGCGGGGTGCTCCAAGCAGATACGCAGTATTTT. Translation: CASRKDRGVLQADTQYF. Full variable domain (remainder filled in from reference TRBV2 and TRBJ2-3): EPEVTQTPSHQVTQMGQEVILRCVPISNHLYFYWYRQILGQKVEFLVSFYNNEISEKSEIFDDQFSVERPDGSNFTLKIRSTKLEDSAMYFCASRKDRGVLQADTQYFGPGTRLTVL.

The CDR3 bases are TGCGCCAGCAGCCAAGTCGGGGATATCTACGAGCAGTACTTC. Translating gives CASSQVGDIYEQYF. The chain carries TRBV4-3 and TRBJ2-7, with D perhaps matching TRBD2 (5 bases). CDR1 is LGHNA, CDR2 YSLEER, per germline. This CDR3 comprises 14 residues. Trimming took off 1 base at V and 3 bases at J, with 10 bases between the two ends.

The chain has TRBV28 and TRBJ1-2; D unclear. The length of the CDR3 is 13 residues. Germline CDR1 MDHEN, CDR2 SYDVKM. Trimming removed 7 bases from V and 3 bases from J, with 12 bases in between. The CDR3 protein is CASTPPRYYGYTF. The CDR3 coding sequence is TGTGCCAGCACCCCACCGAGATACTATGGCTACACCTTC.

The rearrangement links TRBV25-1 to TRBJ1-3; 12 bases map to TRBD1. This CDR3 region has 18 residues. V gave up 5 bases and J gave up 0 bases; unmatched junction bases: 8. Germline loops: CDR1 MGHDK, CDR2 SYGVNS. The CDR3 loop reads CASSRDRGRKSSGNTIYF. In nucleotides, the CDR3 is TGTGCCAGCAGTAGGGACAGGGGGCGAAAAAGCTCTGGAAACACCATATATTTT.

To note about this clone: The junction does not match germline at one end; this may be a read error. The rearrangement uses TRBV10-3 and TRBJ1-1; no definite D call. The CDR3 extends over 14 amino acids. In germline, CDR1 is ENHRY, CDR2 SYGVKD. The CDR3 is CAIGERERRTEAFF. The CDR3 coding sequence is TGTGCCATCGGTGAGAGGGAGAGACGGACTGAAGCTTTCTTT.

The chain combines TRBV7-9 with TRBJ1-4; no definite D call. The germline V gene has CDR1 SEHNR and CDR2 FQNEAQ (reference sequence). The CDR3 spans 15 residues. The V end lost 5 bases, the J end lost 8 bases, and 18 bases lay between the germline ends. The CDR3, as DNA: TGTGCCAGCAGCAACCGGGGTGCCAGAGGGGAAAAACTGTTTTTT. Amino acid sequence: CASSNRGARGEKLFF.

V usage is TRBV5-6 and J usage is TRBJ1-6; D is uncertain. This CDR3 spans 12 amino acids. V was cut by 2 bases and J by 10 bases, with 7 bases left in between. Germline V gene lookup returns CDR1 SGHDT and CDR2 YYEEEE. This CDR3 is CASSLGGSPLHF. The CDR3 DNA follows: TGTGCCAGCAGCTTAGGCGGCTCACCCCTCCACTTT.

The chain has TRBV2 and TRBJ1-6, with TRBD1 matching 8 bases. After removal of 2 bases from V and 10 bases from J, the junction contained 10 bases not matched to a gene. The CDR3 is 16 amino acids. Germline lookup yields CDR1 SNHLY and CDR2 FYNNEI. CDR3 amino acids: CASSERQGAMGSPLHF. CDR3 sequence (DNA): TGTGCCAGCAGTGAACGGCAGGGGGCAATGGGATCACCCCTCCACTTT.